This is a list of T cell receptor beta chains from one sample in a study of cytomegalovirus exposure and HLA in healthy donors. Sequencing used immunoSEQ multiplex PCR; TCRdb keeps in-frame clones, though not all of them. The sample lists about 50,000 clones; about 78% were seen once. Sequencing was carried out using PBMCs. These TCRs come from a man in his thirties or forties in good health and CMV-seropositive. The CDR3 runs from the conserved cysteine through the conserved F or W. Each record gives: V gene, clone size, J gene, D gene, CDR3 protein, CDR3 DNA. D genes are given only for firm matches. Not all rows give a size; the values are once, few, many and, for expanded clones, a class.

TRBV19	NA	TRBJ2-1	NA	CASSIVSRVNEQFF	TGTGCCAGTAGTATAGTCTCGAGGGTGAATGAGCAGTTCTTC
TRBV18	few	TRBJ1-4	NA	CASSPDREKLFF	TGTGCCAGCTCCCCCGACAGGGAAAAACTGTTTTTT
TRBV7-3	NA	TRBJ2-1	NA	CASSSTGSSYNEQFF	TGTGCCAGCAGCTCTACAGGGAGCTCCTACAATGAGCAGTTCTTC
TRBV2	few	TRBJ2-1	NA	CASSANYNEQFF	TGTGCCAGCAGCGCTAACTACAATGAGCAGTTCTTC
TRBV11-2	NA	TRBJ1-2	NA	CASSDDIEYGYTF	TGTGCCAGCAGTGACGACATCGAATATGGCTACACCTTC
TRBV29-1	NA	TRBJ1-2	TRBD1	CSVATGTGGLGGYTF	TGCAGCGTAGCAACAGGGACAGGGGGCCTGGGAGGCTACACCTTC
TRBV7-3	few	TRBJ1-1	NA	CASSVTSGVITEAFF	TGTGCCAGCAGCGTAACATCAGGGGTAATCACTGAAGCTTTCTTT
TRBV5-1	NA	TRBJ1-4	NA	CASSAGQGRNEKLFF	TGCGCCAGCAGCGCTGGACAAGGACGTAATGAAAAACTGTTTTTT
TRBV7-9	NA	TRBJ1-3	NA	CASSFSGSGNTIYF	TGTGCCAGCAGCTTTTCAGGGTCTGGAAACACCATATATTTT
TRBV5-1	few	TRBJ2-7	TRBD1	CASSRERGHEQYF	TGCGCCAGCAGCCGCGAAAGGGGGCACGAGCAGTACTTC
TRBV10-3	NA	TRBJ1-2	TRBD1	CAISSGTGNGYTF	TGTGCCATCAGTTCCGGGACAGGGAATGGCTACACCTTC
TRBV18	NA	TRBJ1-1	TRBD1	CASSPGQGVNTEAFF	TGTGCCAGCTCACCGGGACAGGGGGTGAACACTGAAGCTTTCTTT
TRBV4-1	few	TRBJ1-5	NA	CASSHSTGDYSNQPQHF	TGCGCCAGCAGCCATAGTACAGGTGATTATAGCAATCAGCCCCAGCATTTT
TRBV10-3	NA	TRBJ1-4	NA	CAISGGGTNEKLFF	TGTGCCATCAGTGGGGGAGGGACTAATGAAAAACTGTTTTTT
TRBV28	NA	TRBJ2-7	NA	CASSSAQTGPGVYEQYF	TGTGCCAGCAGTTCCGCCCAGACAGGCCCAGGGGTCTACGAGCAGTACTTC
TRBV6-5	NA	TRBJ1-3	NA	CASRSRQNGNTIYF	TGTGCCAGCAGATCTCGACAGAATGGAAACACCATATATTTT
TRBV27	NA	TRBJ1-3	TRBD1	CASSQGQDGNTIYF	TGTGCCAGCAGCCAGGGACAGGATGGAAACACCATATATTTT
TRBV6-5	NA	TRBJ1-2	NA	CASSSGQTYGYTF	TGTGCCAGCAGTTCAGGACAGACCTATGGCTACACCTTC
TRBV6-1	NA	TRBJ1-5	NA	CASSRGDQPQHF	TGTGCCAGCAGCAGGGGAGATCAGCCCCAGCATTTT
TRBV6-4	NA	TRBJ1-5	TRBD1	CASSVGQGHNQPQHF	TGTGCCAGCAGCGTGGGACAGGGGCATAATCAGCCCCAGCATTTT
TRBV7-2	NA	TRBJ2-1	TRBD2	CASSLIRSGGAGYEQFF	TGTGCCAGCAGCTTAATCAGAAGCGGGGGGGCCGGGTATGAGCAGTTCTTC
TRBV20-1	NA	TRBJ1-1	NA	CSARGGQEAFF	TGCAGTGCTAGAGGAGGGCAGGAAGCTTTCTTT
TRBV2	NA	TRBJ1-1	TRBD1	CASSEFRTGQAFF	TGTGCCAGCAGTGAATTCCGGACAGGGCAAGCTTTCTTT
TRBV30	NA	TRBJ2-1	NA	CAWSQGRRVDEQFF	TGTGCCTGGAGCCAGGGTAGGCGCGTCGATGAGCAGTTCTTC
TRBV6-5	few	TRBJ1-5	TRBD1	CASSRQGNQPQHF	TGTGCCAGCAGCCGACAGGGTAATCAGCCCCAGCATTTT
TRBV5-8	NA	TRBJ1-5	NA	CASSLGRANQPQHF	TGTGCCAGCAGCTTGGGCAGGGCAAATCAGCCCCAGCATTTT
TRBV12-1	NA	TRBJ2-7	NA	CASSFCSGGLYEQYF	TGTGCCAGCAGCTTTTGCAGCGGGGGTCTCTACGAGCAGTACTTC
TRBV28	few	TRBJ2-3	TRBD1	CATVLSTGGSDTQYF	TGTGCCACCGTTCTCTCGACAGGGGGCTCAGATACGCAGTATTTT
TRBV18	NA	TRBJ1-3	NA	CASSPALKSGNTIYF	TGTGCCAGCTCACCGGCTCTTAAGTCTGGAAACACCATATATTTT
TRBV10-1	NA	TRBJ1-2	NA	CASSPHTTYGYTF	TGCGCCAGCAGCCCACACACAACCTATGGCTACACCTTC
TRBV6-5	NA	TRBJ1-2	NA	CASSLRGRTGYTF	TGTGCCAGCAGTCTCAGAGGGCGCACTGGCTACACCTTC
TRBV10-3	NA	TRBJ1-2	NA	CAISEETGARAHGYTF	TGTGCCATCAGTGAGGAGACGGGAGCCCGCGCCCATGGCTACACCTTC
TRBV5-1	NA	TRBJ1-5	TRBD1	CASSPGTGGINQPQHF	TGCGCCAGCAGCCCTGGGACAGGGGGTATCAATCAGCCCCAGCATTTT
TRBV7-9	once	TRBJ2-1	NA	CASSSPRGNEQFF	TGTGCCAGCAGCTCCCCTCGGGGGAATGAGCAGTTCTTC
TRBV18	NA	TRBJ2-7	TRBD1	CASSDRGYEQYF	TGTGCCAGCTCCGACAGGGGCTACGAGCAGTACTTC
TRBV5-1	NA	TRBJ1-5	NA	CASSLAGYSNQPQHF	TGCGCCAGCAGCTTGGCAGGTTATAGCAATCAGCCCCAGCATTTT
TRBV27	NA	TRBJ2-7	NA	CASSLGGSYEQYF	TGTGCCAGCAGTTTAGGGGGGTCCTACGAGCAGTACTTC
TRBV28	NA	TRBJ1-3	TRBD1	CASSFISGQGSGNTIYF	TGTGCCAGCAGTTTTATCTCAGGACAGGGCTCTGGAAACACCATATATTTT
TRBV4-1	NA	TRBJ1-4	NA	CASSQGWGGDEKLFF	TGCGCCAGCAGCCAAGGGTGGGGGGGGGATGAAAAACTGTTTTTT
TRBV5-1	NA	TRBJ2-1	NA	CASSLYTSEGQFF	TGCGCCAGCAGCTTGTACACCAGCGAGGGCCAGTTCTTC
TRBV7-6	few	TRBJ1-1	NA	CASSRDHTEAFF	TGTGCCAGCAGCCGAGATCACACTGAAGCTTTCTTT
TRBV7-7	NA	TRBJ2-2	NA	CASSLVRTGELFF	TGTGCCAGCAGCTTAGTCCGGACTGGGGAGCTGTTTTTT